One sample yielded the 23 T cell receptor beta chains listed below, sequenced in a study of blood T cells in healthy people across ages. For the second PCR, which ran for 7 to 11 cycles, a sample-barcoded 5' primer and a J-beta primer mix were used. TCRdb itself ran the 5' RACE reads through MiXCR, one entry per CDR3 protein. Of roughly 1.5 million distinct CDR3 sequences in the sample, under 55% were seen once. The sequenced sample was blood. The source is a woman aged 18-30 years in good health.

The rearrangement joins TRBV6-2 or TRBV6-3 to TRBJ2-1, with 7 bases matching TRBD1. This CDR3 is built from 14 residues. The V gene's germline CDR1 is MNHEY and CDR2 SVGEGT. J lost 4 bases, V lost 5 bases, and 5 bases had no gene match. CDR3 region: CASSKGQLYNEQFF. The CDR3 DNA reads TGTGCCAGCAGTAAGGGACAGCTATACAATGAGCAGTTCTTC.

The CDR3, as DNA: TGTGCCAGCAGCCCCGCCGGCGGGGGGGCCTACGAGCAGTACTTC. Translating gives CASSPAGGGAYEQYF. The V call is TRBV27, the J call TRBJ2-7, with 9 bases matching TRBD2. CDR1 MNHEY and CDR2 SMNVEV come from the germline V gene (reference sequence). V gave up 6 bases and J gave up 2 bases; unmatched junction bases: 8. The CDR3 totals 15 residues.

This clonotype was seen more than once but under ten times. A much larger clone lies one base from this, so it may be a read error. The chain joins TRBV27 to TRBJ2-5, with 11 nucleotides matching TRBD2. The CDR3 spans 14 residues. From germline, CDR1 is MNHEY and CDR2 SMNVEV (reference sequence). Trimming cost V 5 bases and J 11 bases; bases outside gene matches: 10. The CDR3 protein is CASSARTSGLQQYF. In DNA form, the CDR3 reads TGTGCCAGCAGTGCTCGGACTAGCGGGTTGCAGCAGTACTTC.

This clonotype turned up a few times. The chain is built from TRBV15 and TRBJ2-3, with 10 bases aligning to TRBD2. The CDR3 spans 17 residues. Germline values: CDR1 LNHNV, CDR2 YYDKDF (reference sequence). The trim removed 0 bases at V and 5 bases at J, leaving 8 bases unmatched. The CDR3 DNA sequence: TGTGCCACCAGCAGAGACGCGCTAGCGGGAGTGTTAGATACGCAGTATTTT. Residues: CATSRDALAGVLDTQYF.

The rearrangement links TRBV4-1 to TRBJ2-7; D uncertain. The CDR3 is 14 residues long. CDR1 and CDR2 from the germline V gene are MGHRA and YSYEKL. Trimming cost V 4 bases and J 8 bases, with 18 bases left between them. CDR3 protein: CASSRQETTCQQYF. The CDR3 nucleotides read TGCGCCAGCAGCCGACAAGAAACTACGTGCCAGCAGTACTTC.

This clonotype was counted only a few times. V and J are TRBV20-1 and TRBJ2-7, with 9 bases lining up with TRBD1. The trim removed 6 bases at V and 6 bases at J, leaving 6 bases unmatched. CDR3 length equals 12 residues. Germline V gene data show CDR1 as DFQATT and CDR2 as SNEGSKA (reference sequence). The CDR3 DNA is TGCAGTGCCGATATGGACAGGGGCGAGCAGTACTTC. Protein: CSADMDRGEQYF.

The V and J genes are TRBV4-1 and TRBJ2-7, with TRBD2 matching over 12 bases. CDR1 is MGHRA and CDR2 is YSYEKL in the germline V gene. V lost 2 bases and J lost 0; bases outside the gene matches: 5. CDR3 length equals 17 residues. Here the CDR3 reads CASSQHGLAGSSYEQYF. In DNA, the CDR3 is TGCGCCAGCAGCCAACACGGACTAGCGGGGAGCTCCTACGAGCAGTACTTC.

This chain uses TRBV10-3 with TRBJ1-4; D unresolved. The germline V gene has CDR1 ENHRY and CDR2 SYGVKD. There are 14 residues in the CDR3. The CDR3 is CVTNPGLRVEKLFF. The DNA of the CDR3 is TGTGTCACCAACCCCGGCCTCCGGGTAGAAAAACTGTTTTTT.

Written as DNA, the CDR3 is TGCAGTGCTAGAGAACTAAGCGCTGAAGCTTTCTTT. Translation: CSARELSAEAFF. The J gene is TRBJ1-1, the V gene TRBV20-1; D uncertain. V lost 0 bases and J lost 6, with 8 bases in between. The CDR3 is made up of 12 amino acids. CDR1 and CDR2 from the germline V gene are DFQATT and SNEGSKA (reference sequence).

In this sample, this clonotype turned up once. The chain combines TRBV21-1 with TRBJ2-3. TRBV21-1 represents a pseudogene. There are 15 residues in the CDR3. CDR3 nucleotide sequence: TGTGCCAGCAGCAAAGCGGGAGTTGGCGCAGATACGCAGTATTTT. Protein: CASSKAGVGADTQYF.

The chain couples TRBV29-1 to TRBJ2-7; TRBD2 matches 7 bases. V lost 6 bases to trimming and J lost 0 bases; unmatched junction nucleotides: 11. The CDR3 has 15 amino acids. Germline V gene lookup returns CDR1 SQVTM and CDR2 ANQGSEA. The DNA of the CDR3 is TGCAGCGTGGCGGGGAGGGGCCAAAGCTCCTACGAGCAGTACTTC. Translated, it gives CSVAGRGQSSYEQYF.

For this clonotype: Its ends do not fully match the called genes, so a read error is possible. V and J are TRBV7-2 and TRBJ2-3; 9 nucleotides agree with TRBD2. The CDR3 has 17 residues. CDR1 is SGHTA, CDR2 FQGNSA, per germline. In nucleotides, the CDR3 is TGCGCCAGCAGCCCCGCGTACGCTAGCGGGAATTCAGATACGCAGTATTTT. This translates into CASSPAYASGNSDTQYF. Supplemented by reference TRBV7-2 and TRBJ2-3, the full variable domain reads GAGVSQSPSNKVTEKGKDVELRCDPISGHTALYWYRQSLGQGLEFLIYFQGNSAPDKSGLPSDRFSAERTGGSVSTLTIQRTQQEDSAVYLCASSPAYASGNSDTQYFGPGTRLTVL.

This clonotype was observed a handful of times. The J gene is TRBJ1-2, the V gene TRBV7-9, with D unresolved. Germline V CDR1 and CDR2: SEHNR, FQNEAQ (reference sequence). V was clipped by 3 bases and J by 6 bases, with 11 bases between them. This CDR3 contains 13 residues. This CDR3 is CASSFEPDDGYTF. CDR3 DNA sequence: TGTGCCAGCAGCTTTGAGCCAGACGATGGCTACACCTTC.

The CDR3 nucleotides are TGCAGTGCTCAGTCAGGGGGCGCGGGGACTGAAGCTTTCTTT. Protein product: CSAQSGGAGTEAFF. The genes are TRBV20-1 and TRBJ1-1; 8 bases align to TRBD1. The J segment lost 5 bases and the V segment lost 5 bases, leaving 10 bases of the junction unmatched. This CDR3 contains 14 residues. Germline CDR1 DFQATT, CDR2 SNEGSKA (reference sequence).

This clonotype showed up just once. The chain uses TRBV20-1 and TRBJ2-7; 9 bases align to TRBD1. The germline gives CDR1 DFQATT, CDR2 SNEGSKA (reference sequence). Trimming removed 6 bases from V and 3 bases from J; junction bases left unmatched: 6. The CDR3 is 13 amino acids. The CDR3: CSALWDRDYEQYF. The CDR3 DNA is TGCAGTGCCCTCTGGGACAGGGACTACGAGCAGTACTTC.

This clonotype has just one count. The chain links TRBV5-1 to TRBJ2-2; TRBD2 agrees at 7 bases. Germline V gene lookup returns CDR1 SGHRS and CDR2 YFSETQ. Trimming at V came to 4 bases and at J to 1 base, leaving 4 bases not matched to a gene. CDR3 size: 15 residues. The CDR3 DNA is TGCGCCAGCAGCCGGTCTAGCGGGAACACCGGGGAGCTGTTTTTT. The encoded protein is CASSRSSGNTGELFF.

The rearrangement joins TRBV28 to TRBJ2-3, with D uncertain. CDR3 length: 16 residues. The V end was cut by 6 bases, the J end by 3 bases, with 19 bases between. Germline-derived CDR1 and CDR2 are MDHEN and SYDVKM. In DNA form, the CDR3 reads TGTGCCAGCAGCTCCCTACTAAACCTCCATACAGATACGCAGTATTTT. Translating gives CASSSLLNLHTDTQYF.

The chain employs TRBV6-1 and TRBJ1-1, with TRBD1 as a possible D gene (5 bases). Trimming left V 2 bases short and J 11 bases short, with 12 bases between. CDR3 length: 12 residues. CDR1 and CDR2 from the germline V gene are MNHNS and SASEGT. The CDR3 loop is CASSEYGASAFF. The CDR3 DNA reads TGTGCCAGCAGTGAATACGGGGCTTCGGCTTTCTTT.

The rearrangement uses TRBV4-3 and TRBJ1-4; the D gene is possibly TRBD1 (6 bases). Trimming removed 0 bases at V and 6 bases at J, with 17 bases between. This CDR3 region has 17 residues. CDR1 and CDR2 (germline): LGHNA, YSLEER. The CDR3 protein is CASSQEYRGGRDEKLFF. The CDR3 DNA is TGCGCCAGCAGCCAAGAGTATAGGGGGGGTAGAGATGAAAAACTGTTTTTT.

In its sample, this clonotype was seen a few times. This chain connects TRBV9 to TRBJ2-1; TRBD1 agrees at 7 bases. The CDR3 runs to 15 residues. Losses at the gene ends were 0 bases for V and 7 bases for J; bases not matched to a gene: 7. CDR1 and CDR2 from the germline V gene are SGDLS and YYNGEE. The CDR3 region is CASSVGLTGTNEQFF. CDR3 in DNA: TGTGCCAGCAGCGTAGGATTGACAGGGACGAATGAGCAGTTCTTC.

The CDR3 nucleotides read TGTGCCAGCAGCCAAGCTCTGGATCTAGCGGGAGAGAATGAGCAGTTCTTC. Translating it yields CASSQALDLAGENEQFF. J is TRBJ2-1 and V is TRBV4-2; 10 bases are a match to TRBD2. V lost 1 base to trimming and J lost 7 bases; unmatched junction nucleotides: 10. The CDR3 runs to 17 residues. The germline V gene encodes CDR1 LGHNA and CDR2 YNFKEQ.

The rearrangement joins TRBV6-2 or TRBV6-3 to TRBJ2-3, with TRBD2 as a possible D gene (6 bases). With 8 bases removed from V and 1 base from J, the gap between germline ends came to 16 bases. The V gene's germline CDR1 is MNHEY and CDR2 SVGEGT. The CDR3 contains 15 residues. The CDR3 region has the DNA TGTGCCAGCCTAGAGACGGGACTCGGCACAGATACGCAGTATTTT. Its protein product is CASLETGLGTDTQYF.

The gene calls are TRBV7-2 and TRBJ1-1; TRBD1 agrees at 7 bases. The ends lost 2 bases at V and 8 bases at J; junction bases unmatched: 14. This CDR3 has 16 amino acids. The germline CDR1 and CDR2 sequences are SGHTA and FQGNSA. CDR3 sequence: CASSLLSNTGGQEAFF. In DNA, the CDR3 is TGTGCCAGCAGCTTACTCAGCAACACTGGGGGACAGGAAGCTTTCTTT. The variable domain in full, completed from reference TRBV7-2 and TRBJ1-1, reads GAGVSQSPSNKVTEKGKDVELRCDPISGHTALYWYRQSLGQGLEFLIYFQGNSAPDKSGLPSDRFSAERTGGSVSTLTIQRTQQEDSAVYLCASSLLSNTGGQEAFFGQGTRLTVV.